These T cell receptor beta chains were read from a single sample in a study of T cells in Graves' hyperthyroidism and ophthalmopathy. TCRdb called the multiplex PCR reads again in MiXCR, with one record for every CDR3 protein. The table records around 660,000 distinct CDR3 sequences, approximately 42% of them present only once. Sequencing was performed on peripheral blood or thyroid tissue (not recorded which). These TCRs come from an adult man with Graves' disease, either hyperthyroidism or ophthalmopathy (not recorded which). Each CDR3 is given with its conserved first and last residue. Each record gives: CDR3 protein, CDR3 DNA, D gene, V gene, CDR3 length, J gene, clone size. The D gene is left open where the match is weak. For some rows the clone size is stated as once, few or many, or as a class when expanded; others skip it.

CSVARTGPNTEAFF TGCAGCGTGGCCCGGACAGGTCCGAACACTGAAGCTTTCTTT TRBD1 TRBV29-1 14 TRBJ1-1 NA
CASSTGRVMETQYF TGCGCCAGCAGCACCGGACGGGTCATGGAGACCCAGTACTTC NA TRBV5-1 14 TRBJ2-5 many
CAISEFEEEAFF TGTGCCATCAGTGAATTCGAAGAGGAAGCTTTCTTT NA TRBV10-3 12 TRBJ1-1 NA
CASSGVTGGRKLFF TGCGCCAGCAGCGGCGTGACAGGGGGTCGAAAACTGTTTTTT TRBD1 TRBV5-1 14 TRBJ1-4 NA
CASSEGGRSYNSPLHF TGTGCCAGCAGTGAGGGGGGGCGCTCCTATAATTCACCCCTCCACTTT NA TRBV25-1 16 TRBJ1-6 many
CASSLLALGTGREKLFF TGTGCCAGCAGCTTACTAGCCCTCGGGACAGGGCGAGAAAAACTGTTTTTT TRBD1 TRBV7-8 17 TRBJ1-4 NA
CASSKQGGSVEKLFF TGTGCCAGCAGTAAGCAAGGGGGCTCGGTTGAAAAACTGTTTTTT TRBD1 TRBV12-3/TRBV12-4 15 TRBJ1-4 NA
CASSLALSRQETQYF TGCGCCAGCAGCCTGGCTCTGTCCCGGCAAGAGACCCAGTACTTC NA TRBV5-1 15 TRBJ2-5 NA
CSALREGDSRITRRSEAFF TGCAGTGCTCTCAGGGAAGGGGACAGTAGAATAACTCGGCGGTCTGAAGCTTTCTTT TRBD1 TRBV20-1 19 TRBJ1-1 NA
CASTPGQGAAGYTF TGTGCCAGTACCCCCGGGCAGGGGGCCGCTGGCTACACCTTC TRBD1 TRBV19 14 TRBJ1-2 few
CASSEILQGRPEAFF TGTGCCAGCAGTGAGATTTTACAGGGGCGTCCTGAAGCTTTCTTT TRBD1 TRBV6-1 15 TRBJ1-1 once
CASSQGTGGSQYF TGTGCCAGCAGCCAAGGGACGGGGGGGTCCCAGTACTTC TRBD2 TRBV4-2 13 TRBJ2-5 NA
CASSSTWDGYTF TGTGCCAGCAGCTCCACTTGGGATGGCTACACCTTC NA TRBV11-2 12 TRBJ1-2 many
CASSTSAGNQPQHF TGTGCCAGCAGCACCAGCGCGGGAAATCAGCCCCAGCATTTT NA TRBV7-9 14 TRBJ1-5 many
CSASSSLSGAYEQYF TGCAGTGCTAGCTCGTCCCTCAGCGGCGCCTACGAGCAGTACTTC NA TRBV20-1 15 TRBJ2-7 once
CATSSAGQGYSPLHF TGTGCCACCAGCAGTGCGGGACAGGGGTATTCACCCCTCCACTTT TRBD1 TRBV15 15 TRBJ1-6 NA
CASSLLPSTGLETQYF TGTGCCAGCAGCTTATTGCCCTCCACAGGGTTAGAGACCCAGTACTTC NA TRBV7-2 16 TRBJ2-5 few
CASSQLPGQGAEQYF TGTGCCAGCAGTCAACTACCGGGACAGGGTGCCGAGCAGTACTTC TRBD1 TRBV2 15 TRBJ2-7 few
CASSDRGPPGETQYF TGTGCCAGCAGTGATCGTGGGCCTCCGGGGGAGACCCAGTACTTC NA TRBV2 15 TRBJ2-5 NA
CATKRQGPYEQYF TGTGCCACCAAGAGACAGGGCCCATACGAGCAGTACTTC TRBD1 TRBV6-6 13 TRBJ2-7 NA
CAISLYRGTPSLGANVLTF TGTGCCATCAGTCTCTACAGGGGTACCCCTTCTCTGGGGGCCAACGTCCTGACTTTC TRBD1 TRBV10-3 19 TRBJ2-6 NA
CASSRDGLHGYTF TGTGCCAGCAGTAGGGACGGCCTTCATGGCTACACCTTC NA TRBV6-5 13 TRBJ1-2 many